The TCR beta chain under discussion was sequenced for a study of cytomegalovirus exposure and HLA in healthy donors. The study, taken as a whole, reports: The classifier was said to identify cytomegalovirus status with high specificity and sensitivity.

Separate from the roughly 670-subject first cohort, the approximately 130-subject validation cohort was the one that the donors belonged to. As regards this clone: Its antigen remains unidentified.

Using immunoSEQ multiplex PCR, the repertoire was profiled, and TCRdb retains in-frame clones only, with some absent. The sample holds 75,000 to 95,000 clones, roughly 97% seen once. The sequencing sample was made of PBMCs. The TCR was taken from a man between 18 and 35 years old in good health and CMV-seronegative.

CDR3 in DNA: TGCGCCAGCGACGTGGGCGTCACGTTGGGCTACAATGAGCAGTTCTTC. Translated: CASDVGVTLGYNEQFF. This sequence joins TRBV10-2 and TRBJ2-1; D is unclear. Trimming removed 8 bases at V and 3 bases at J, with 20 bases between. This CDR3 contains 16 residues. CDR1 and CDR2 (germline): WSHSY, SAAADI.